The 11 T cell receptor beta chains presented below share a single source sample, sequenced in a study of HIV-infected patients and healthy controls. Alpha and beta constant-region primers primed reverse transcription of around 0.5 ug RNA. Alpha and beta chain libraries were made separately by chain-specific third strand synthesis with multiplexing indices. One entry per CDR3 protein results from TCRdb running MiXCR on the 5' RACE reads. The table records about 24,000 distinct CDR3 sequences, 7.5% to 10% of them present only once. Whole blood was used without fractionation, so all unsorted peripheral T cells were included. The material sequenced was blood. The receptors originated from an adult in good health.

This clonotype has a count of ten or more. The chain joins TRBV28 to TRBJ1-5, with 8 bases lining up with TRBD1. Germline V gene lookup returns CDR1 MDHEN and CDR2 SYDVKM. With V trimmed by 3 bases and J by 3 bases, 4 bases remained unmatched. There are 15 residues in the CDR3. CDR3 in amino acids: CASSFGTGHNQPQHF. The CDR3 DNA reads TGTGCCAGCAGTTTTGGGACAGGCCACAATCAGCCCCAGCATTTT.

This clonotype was observed a few times. The V call is TRBV11-3, the J call TRBJ2-7; TRBD2 is a possible D gene (6 bases). This CDR3 has 13 residues. Per germline, CDR1 SGHNT and CDR2 YENEEA. Trimming pared 1 base from V and 4 bases from J, leaving 8 bases between. DNA for the CDR3: TGTGCCAGCAGCTTAGGCGGGGAGTACGAGCAGTACTTC. It is translated as CASSLGGEYEQYF. Variable domain in full (rest from reference TRBV11-3 and TRBJ2-7): EAGVVQSPRYKIIEKKQPVAFWCNPISGHNTLYWYLQNLGQGPELLIRYENEEAVDDSQLPKDRFSAERLKGVDSTLKIQPAELGDSAVYLCASSLGGEYEQYFGPGTRLTVT.

This clonotype was found many times. The V and J genes are TRBV6-5 and TRBJ1-2; 7 bases align to TRBD1. The germline CDR1 and CDR2 sequences are MNHEY and SVGAGI. CDR3 size: 13 residues. V dropped 5 bases and J dropped 3; count of bases not matched to a gene: 3. CDR3: CASSPGTDYGYTF. CDR3 sequence (DNA): TGTGCCAGCAGTCCTGGGACAGACTATGGCTACACCTTC.

This clonotype has a count of ten or more. This chain uses TRBV7-9 with TRBJ2-3; 8 positions match TRBD2. Germline values: CDR1 SEHNR, CDR2 FQNEAQ (reference sequence). Losses at the gene ends were 2 bases for V and 1 base for J; bases not matched to a gene: 5. CDR3 size: 16 residues. The CDR3 DNA is TGTGCCAGCAGCTTACCCGTAGCGGGGCGCACAGATACGCAGTATTTT. It yields the protein CASSLPVAGRTDTQYF. Full variable domain (outside the CDR3, taken from reference TRBV7-9 and TRBJ2-3): DTGVSQNPRHKITKRGQNVTFRCDPISEHNRLYWYRQTLGQGPEFLTYFQNEAQLEKSRLLSDRFSAERPKGSFSTLEIQRTEQGDSAMYLCASSLPVAGRTDTQYFGPGTRLTVL.

With respect to this clonotype: One base away lies a much larger clone, so this may be a sequencing read error. J is TRBJ2-7 and V is TRBV11-2; D gene ambiguous. Trimming left V 3 bases short and J 5 bases short, with 2 bases between. Germline CDR1 is SGHAT and CDR2 is FQNNGV. The CDR3 is made up of 10 amino acids. The CDR3 sequence: CASSFDEQYF. In DNA, the CDR3 is TGTGCCAGCAGCTTTGACGAGCAGTACTTC.

This clonotype came up many times. This rearrangement joins TRBV28 to TRBJ2-3, with 10 bases matching TRBD2. Per the germline V gene, CDR1 is MDHEN and CDR2 is SYDVKM. V was clipped by 5 bases and J by 0 bases; unmatched bases: 8. This CDR3 contains 17 residues. CDR3 sequence (DNA): TGTGCCAGCAGTATTCCCTCTAGCGGGGGCAGCACAGATACGCAGTATTTT. It specifies CASSIPSSGGSTDTQYF. Based on the CDR3 plus reference TRBV28 and TRBJ2-3, the full variable domain is DVKVTQSSRYLVKRTGEKVFLECVQDMDHENMFWYRQDPGLGLRLIYFSYDVKMKEKGDIPEGYSVSREKKERFSLILESASTNQTSMYLCASSIPSSGGSTDTQYFGPGTRLTVL.

Ten or more counts support this clonotype. Written as DNA, the CDR3 is TGTGCCAGCAGCGTCGGCGGGGGGCGAGAGACCCAGTACTTC. Amino acids: CASSVGGGRETQYF. The chain uses TRBV11-2 and TRBJ2-5, with 8 bases aligning to TRBD2. CDR3 size: 14 residues. CDR1 and CDR2 (germline): SGHAT, FQNNGV. The V gene end was trimmed by 5 bases and the J gene end by 4 bases; junction bases not matched to a gene: 6.

This chain joins TRBV7-2 and TRBJ2-1; TRBD1 agrees at 10 bases. Germline trimming cut 4 bases from V and 4 bases from J; bases unmatched to any gene: 7. This CDR3 region has 16 residues. From germline, CDR1 is SGHTA and CDR2 FQGNSA. The CDR3 nucleotides read TGTGCCAGCAGCTCTTTCGGGACAGGGGTTTACAATGAGCAGTTCTTC. Translating it yields CASSSFGTGVYNEQFF.

The chain carries TRBV20-1 and TRBJ1-4; D is unresolved. This CDR3 has 12 amino acids. The V gene lost 4 bases and the J gene lost 13 bases, with 16 bases spanning the gap. In germline, CDR1 is DFQATT, CDR2 SNEGSKA (reference sequence). The CDR3 spells CSATLAASRLFF. The DNA of the CDR3 is TGCAGTGCTACATTGGCGGCCTCTAGACTGTTTTTT.

This clonotype was counted only a few times. The chain links TRBV27 to TRBJ2-7; 9 bases are a match to TRBD1. Germline V CDR1 and CDR2: MNHEY, SMNVEV (reference sequence). Trimming at V came to 6 bases and at J to 6 bases, leaving 15 bases not matched to a gene. The CDR3 is 16 residues long. The CDR3 coding sequence is TGTGCCAGCAGAAGAGGAAAGGACAGGGGTATGAGCGAGCAGTACTTC. Its protein is CASRRGKDRGMSEQYF.

The gene calls are TRBV6-5 and TRBJ1-1, with a possible D match to TRBD1 (5 bases). V was trimmed by 6 bases and J by 3 bases, leaving 14 bases between them. CDR1 and CDR2 (germline): MNHEY, SVGAGI. This CDR3 spans 14 amino acids. The CDR3 sequence is CASRGEVLDTEAFF. Written as DNA, the CDR3 is TGTGCCAGCAGGGGGGAGGTTTTAGACACTGAAGCTTTCTTT.